This TCR beta chain came from a study of graft-versus-host responses after intestinal transplantation. Overall study context: Induction with anti-thymocyte globulin, then tacrolimus and steroids for three to four years, was given to all recipients. Study-wide results and limits: Recipient marrow harbored GvH clones, some of which surfaced first in ileum or blood.

The data were produced by immunoSEQ multiplex PCR, yet TCRdb's version contains in-frame clones alone and is incomplete. The table lists about 96,000 clones, around nine tenths of them singletons. The ends were cut back, 5 bases at V and 4 bases at J, with 15 bases in the middle. This CDR3 comprises 14 residues. The germline gives CDR1 SGHAT, CDR2 FQNNGV. On this clone: The antigen is undetermined.

The sequence came from a human donor who received an intestinal transplant. The V gene is TRBV11-2, the J gene TRBJ2-7, with D possibly being TRBD1 (5 bases). Sample: unstimulated CD4+ T cells sorted from spleen or lymph node cells, taken before intestinal transplant. The CDR3 here is CASSVRRQLYEQYF. The DNA of the CDR3 is TGTGCCAGCAGCGTACGGCGACAGTTATACGAGCAGTACTTC.